Following are 24 T cell receptor beta chains from one sample sequenced in a study of shared clonotypes between healthy human individuals. Repertoires were generated with immunoSEQ multiplex PCR, while TCRdb's copy carries only in-frame clones and drops some. Of approximately 320,000 clones listed, about 74% were seen once; the top ten hold 10%. Sequencing input: memory CD4+ T cells sorted from blood. Subset here: CD45RA-negative fraction. All receptors come from a man aged 25 to 40 in good health.

There are many counts of this clone. The chain uses TRBV28 and TRBJ1-5; D perhaps matches TRBD1 (6 bases). Trimming stripped 7 bases from V and 0 bases from J, with 13 bases between. CDR3 length: 15 residues. Germline values: CDR1 MDHEN, CDR2 SYDVKM. CDR3 bases: TGTGCCAGCAACCTCGGGGGACATAGCAATCAGCCCCAGCATTTT. The encoded protein is CASNLGGHSNQPQHF.

This chain links TRBV19 with TRBJ2-2; D unresolved. Germline V gene sequence: CDR1 LNHDA, CDR2 SQIVND (reference sequence). V was clipped by 5 bases and J by 4 bases, with 14 bases between them. This CDR3 spans 15 amino acids. Here the CDR3 reads CASSGYQIPTGELFF. DNA for the CDR3: TGTGCCAGTAGTGGCTACCAGATCCCCACCGGGGAGCTGTTTTTT.

V is TRBV11-2 and J is TRBJ2-1; D gene unclear. There are 14 residues in the CDR3. The germline V gene encodes CDR1 SGHAT and CDR2 FQNNGV. V was shortened by 2 bases and J by 4 bases, with 9 bases between the two germline ends. CDR3 protein: CASSLIIGYNEQFF. The CDR3 coding sequence is TGTGCCAGCAGCTTAATTATCGGTTACAATGAGCAGTTCTTC.

The CDR3 loop reads CATSRGGTGQETQYF. The CDR3 bases are TGTGCCACCAGCAGAGGCGGGACAGGACAAGAGACCCAGTACTTC. This chain connects TRBV15 to TRBJ2-5; 8 bases are a match to TRBD1. The CDR3 runs 15 residues. The J segment lost 2 bases and the V segment lost 1 base, leaving 3 bases of the junction unmatched. Germline lookup yields CDR1 LNHNV and CDR2 YYDKDF (reference sequence).

V and J are TRBV5-4 and TRBJ2-2; D unresolved. Germline V lookup: CDR1 SGHNT, CDR2 YYREEE (reference sequence). The V end was cut by 3 bases, the J end by 2 bases, with 14 bases between. The length of the CDR3 is 16 residues. CDR3 loop: CASSSEERTNTGELFF. CDR3 DNA sequence: TGTGCCAGCAGCTCTGAGGAACGTACCAACACCGGGGAGCTGTTTTTT.

This chain links TRBV7-6 with TRBJ1-4; 7 bases match TRBD1. Germline V gives CDR1 SGHVS, CDR2 FNYEAQ. This CDR3 is 16 amino acids long. The V and J ends lost 5 bases and 8 bases, in that order; junction bases with no gene match: 14. The CDR3 loop is CASSRLGDRAKEKLFF. The CDR3 DNA reads TGTGCCAGCAGCCGCCTTGGTGACAGGGCAAAGGAAAAACTGTTTTTT.

This clone was recorded once. This chain uses TRBV5-6 with TRBJ2-7; D remains unclear. Between the trimmed V and J ends, which lost 2 bases and 3 bases, there was a span of 12 bases. The CDR3 has 14 amino acids. Germline V gives CDR1 SGHDT, CDR2 YYEEEE. This CDR3 is CASSFAGSVYEQYF. Here the CDR3 DNA reads TGTGCCAGCAGCTTCGCCGGCAGTGTCTACGAGCAGTACTTC.

This clone came up many times. This chain joins TRBV10-1 and TRBJ2-7; 11 bases agree with TRBD1. The length of the CDR3 is 19 residues. The germline V gene has CDR1 WNHNN and CDR2 SYGVQD (reference sequence). Trimming at V came to 6 bases and at J to 0 bases, leaving 16 bases not matched to a gene. The CDR3 DNA sequence: TGCGCCAGCAGGCGCAGGGGACAGGGGGAAACTGGGAGCTCCTACGAGCAGTACTTC. It specifies CASRRRGQGETGSSYEQYF.

The rearrangement joins TRBV5-1 to TRBJ2-1; 15 bases agree with TRBD2. Germline V gene sequence: CDR1 SGHRS, CDR2 YFSETQ. The V gene end was trimmed by 3 bases and the J gene end by 7 bases; junction bases not matched to a gene: 5. CDR3 size: 16 residues. CDR3 sequence (DNA): TGCGCCAGCAGCTCCGGACTAGCGGGAGGGGCTAATGAGCAGTTCTTC. It codes for CASSSGLAGGANEQFF.

This chain joins TRBV28 and TRBJ2-5; 11 bases agree with TRBD1. The CDR3 contains 15 residues. The germline V gene encodes CDR1 MDHEN and CDR2 SYDVKM. Trimming cost V 5 bases and J 4 bases; bases outside gene matches: 6. As DNA, the CDR3 is TGTGCCAGCAGTCAATGGGACAGGGGGGCAGAGACCCAGTACTTC. This gives the protein CASSQWDRGAETQYF. Full variable domain (remainder filled in from reference TRBV28 and TRBJ2-5): DVKVTQSSRYLVKRTGEKVFLECVQDMDHENMFWYRQDPGLGLRLIYFSYDVKMKEKGDIPEGYSVSREKKERFSLILESASTNQTSMYLCASSQWDRGAETQYFGPGTRLLVL.

This chain connects TRBV7-2 to TRBJ2-7, with unresolved D. This CDR3 has 14 amino acids. Trimming removed 6 bases from V and 1 base from J, with 13 bases in between. Germline CDR1 and CDR2: SGHTA and FQGNSA. CDR3: CASSVYGRSYEQYF. The CDR3 region has the DNA TGTGCCAGCAGTGTGTATGGGCGGTCCTACGAGCAGTACTTC.

This chain connects TRBV4-3 to TRBJ1-5; D is ambiguous. This CDR3 spans 15 amino acids. Per germline, CDR1 LGHNA and CDR2 YSLEER. Trimming cost V 0 bases and J 6 bases, with 12 bases left between them. CDR3: CASSQEAAGSQPQHF. The DNA for the CDR3 is TGCGCCAGCAGCCAAGAAGCGGCAGGCAGTCAGCCCCAGCATTTT.

The CDR3 nucleotides read TGTGCCAGCACTGTCCAGGGTTTAGCTGGCTACACCTTC. This translates into CASTVQGLAGYTF. The V and J genes are TRBV5-4 and TRBJ1-2; D is perhaps TRBD1 (5 bases). V lost 6 bases, J lost 7 bases, and 16 bases lay in between. This CDR3 contains 13 residues. In germline, CDR1 is SGHNT, CDR2 YYREEE (reference sequence).

Notes on this clone: This sample includes further DNA sequences coding for the same CDR3. This chain connects TRBV7-9 to TRBJ2-7, with 11 bases lining up with TRBD2. The CDR3 consists of 14 residues. With 5 bases clipped from V and 5 bases from J, the junction kept 5 bases outside the gene matches. Germline CDR1 and CDR2: SEHNR and FQNEAQ (reference sequence). The CDR3 DNA sequence: TGTGCCAGCAGCCTTAGCGGGAGGGAAGACGAGCAGTACTTC. It codes for CASSLSGREDEQYF.

A note on this clone: This CDR3 is also generated by other DNA sequences in the sample. The chain recombines TRBV19 with TRBJ1-2, with a tentative D call TRBD1 (6 bases). This CDR3 region has 12 residues. Germline V gene lookup returns CDR1 LNHDA and CDR2 SQIVND (reference sequence). With 4 bases removed from V and 8 bases from J, the gap between germline ends came to 11 bases. The DNA for the CDR3 is TGTGCCAGTAGTACAAACAGGGTCGGCTACACCTTC. This encodes CASSTNRVGYTF.

The chain couples TRBV10-2 to TRBJ2-3; 13 nucleotides match TRBD2. CDR1 WSHSY and CDR2 SAAADI come from the germline V gene. J lost 5 bases, V lost 6 bases, and 8 bases had no gene match. The CDR3 covers 16 residues. The CDR3 bases are TGCGCCAGCAGACCTGGACTAGCGGGAGCTCTAGATACGCAGTATTTT. Translated, it gives CASRPGLAGALDTQYF.

The table lists this clone with a few counts. The gene calls are TRBV10-1 and TRBJ2-3; 12 bases align to TRBD2. V shed 1 base, J shed 2 bases, and the junction held 1 base outside the gene matches. CDR3 length: 16 residues. CDR1 is WNHNN and CDR2 is SYGVQD in the germline V gene (reference sequence). In DNA form, the CDR3 reads TGCGCCAGCAGTGAGTGGACTAGCGGGATCACAGATACGCAGTATTTT. Amino acids: CASSEWTSGITDTQYF.

The chain carries TRBV9 and TRBJ1-1; D perhaps matches TRBD1 (6 bases). The V gene lost 1 base and the J gene lost 6 bases, with 10 bases spanning the gap. CDR1 and CDR2 (germline): SGDLS, YYNGEE. The CDR3 covers 13 residues. CDR3 DNA: TGTGCCAGCAGCGTACACTACAGGGCTGAAGCTTTCTTT. This encodes CASSVHYRAEAFF.

The chain joins TRBV12-2 to TRBJ2-1; the DNA was not used to check the table's D call, TRBD2. TRBV12-2 is flagged as a pseudogene. This CDR3 has 19 amino acids. CDR3 bases: TGTGCAAGTCGCTTAGAAGATGAGGGAGTGGCTAGCTCCTACAATGAGCAGTTCTTC. Residues: CASRLEDEGVASSYNEQFF.

The chain recombines TRBV6-6 with TRBJ2-5; 10 bases fit TRBD1. Germline CDR1 reads MNHNY; CDR2 reads SVGAGI (reference sequence). V shed 7 bases and J 2 bases; nucleotides not matched to a gene: 7. CDR3 length: 15 amino acids. The CDR3, as DNA: TGTGCCAGCATCCGGACAGGGGGGGGGCAAGAGACCCAGTACTTC. Protein: CASIRTGGGQETQYF.

The chain combines TRBV18 with TRBJ1-1; weak D call: TRBD1 (5 bases). Per germline, CDR1 KGHSH and CDR2 LQKENI. V was trimmed by 6 bases and J by 4 bases, leaving 12 bases between them. The CDR3 consists of 13 residues. The CDR3 bases are TGTGCCAGCTCGCAAGAACAGGCCACTGAAGCTTTCTTT. It is translated as CASSQEQATEAFF.

In this sample, this clone turned up once. The rearrangement joins TRBV4-2 to TRBJ1-1; no clear D gene. V lost 6 bases to trimming and J lost 5 bases, with 16 bases between them. Germline V gene data show CDR1 as LGHNA and CDR2 as YNFKEQ. The CDR3 totals 14 residues. The CDR3 here is CASSTPVGKTEAFF. The DNA of the CDR3 is TGTGCCAGCAGTACCCCGGTGGGGAAGACTGAAGCTTTCTTT.

This rearrangement joins TRBV20-1 to TRBJ2-7, with D possibly TRBD1 on 6 matching bases. Looked up from germline, CDR1 is DFQATT and CDR2 is SNEGSKA (reference sequence). V lost 7 bases to trimming and J lost 3 bases, with 10 bases between them. CDR3 size: 11 residues. The DNA of the CDR3 is TGCAGTGGGACAGATAACTACGAGCAGTACTTC. Its protein is CSGTDNYEQYF.

V and J are TRBV7-9 and TRBJ2-1; 8 nucleotides align to TRBD1. CDR3 length equals 16 residues. The J segment lost 3 bases and the V segment lost 1 base, leaving 5 bases of the junction unmatched. Germline V gene lookup returns CDR1 SEHNR and CDR2 FQNEAQ (reference sequence). CDR3 residues: CASSLGDRGYYNEQFF. The CDR3 DNA is TGTGCCAGCAGCTTAGGAGACAGGGGATACTACAATGAGCAGTTCTTC.